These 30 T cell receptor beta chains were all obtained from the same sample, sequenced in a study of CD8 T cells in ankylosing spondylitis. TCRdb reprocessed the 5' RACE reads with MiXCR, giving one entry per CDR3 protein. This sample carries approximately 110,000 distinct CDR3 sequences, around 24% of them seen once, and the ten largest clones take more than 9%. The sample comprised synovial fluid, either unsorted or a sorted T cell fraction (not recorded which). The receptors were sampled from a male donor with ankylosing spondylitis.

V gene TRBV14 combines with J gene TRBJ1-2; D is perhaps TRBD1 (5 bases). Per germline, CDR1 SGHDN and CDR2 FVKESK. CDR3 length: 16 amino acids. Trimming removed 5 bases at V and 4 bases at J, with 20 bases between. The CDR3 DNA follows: TGTGCCAGCAGCAGGGGCCTGTCGAGGTCCGGCTATGGCTACACCTTC. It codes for CASSRGLSRSGYGYTF.

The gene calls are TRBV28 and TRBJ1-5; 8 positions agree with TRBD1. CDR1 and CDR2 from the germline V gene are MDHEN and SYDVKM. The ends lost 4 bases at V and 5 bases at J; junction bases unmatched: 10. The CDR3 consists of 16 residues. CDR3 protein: CASSSLWTGTDQPQHF. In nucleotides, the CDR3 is TGTGCCAGCAGTTCATTATGGACAGGGACAGATCAGCCCCAGCATTTT.

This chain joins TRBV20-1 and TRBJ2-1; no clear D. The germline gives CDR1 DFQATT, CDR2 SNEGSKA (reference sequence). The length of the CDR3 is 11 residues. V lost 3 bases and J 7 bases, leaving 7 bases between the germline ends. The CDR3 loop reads CSARRQNEQFF. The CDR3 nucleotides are TGCAGTGCTAGGCGTCAGAATGAGCAGTTCTTC.

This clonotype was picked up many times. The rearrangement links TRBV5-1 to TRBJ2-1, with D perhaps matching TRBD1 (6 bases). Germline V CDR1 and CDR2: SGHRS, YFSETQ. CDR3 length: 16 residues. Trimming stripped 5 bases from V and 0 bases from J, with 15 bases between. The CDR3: CASRPGQPSSYNEQFF. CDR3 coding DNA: TGCGCCAGCAGGCCTGGACAGCCCAGCTCCTACAATGAGCAGTTCTTC.

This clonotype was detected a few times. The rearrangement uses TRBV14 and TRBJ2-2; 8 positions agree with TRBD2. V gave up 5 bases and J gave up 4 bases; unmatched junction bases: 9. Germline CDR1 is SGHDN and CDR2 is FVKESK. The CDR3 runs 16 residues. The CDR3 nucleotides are TGTGCCAGCAGCGGAATAGCGGGGAGCGCCACCGGGGAGCTGTTTTTT. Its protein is CASSGIAGSATGELFF.

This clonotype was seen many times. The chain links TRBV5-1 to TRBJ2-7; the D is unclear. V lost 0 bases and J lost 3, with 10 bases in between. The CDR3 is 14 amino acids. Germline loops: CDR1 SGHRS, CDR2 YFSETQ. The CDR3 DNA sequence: TGCGCCAGCAGCTTGGAGGAAGGGTTCTACGAGCAGTACTTC. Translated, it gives CASSLEEGFYEQYF.

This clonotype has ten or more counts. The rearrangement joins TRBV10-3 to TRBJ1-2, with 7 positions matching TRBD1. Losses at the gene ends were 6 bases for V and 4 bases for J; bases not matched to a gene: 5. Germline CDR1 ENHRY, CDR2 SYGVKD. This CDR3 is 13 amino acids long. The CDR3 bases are TGTGCCATCAGAGGAGACAGGGCCTATGGCTACACCTTC. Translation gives CAIRGDRAYGYTF.

The CDR3 DNA is TGTGCCAGCAGCCCGTCCGCGGCTGGAAACACCATATATTTT. Residues: CASSPSAAGNTIYF. V and J are TRBV3-1 and TRBJ1-3; the D is unclear. There are 14 residues in the CDR3. Per germline, CDR1 LGHDT and CDR2 YNNKEL (reference sequence). Between the trimmed V and J ends, which lost 4 bases and 2 bases, there was a span of 9 bases.

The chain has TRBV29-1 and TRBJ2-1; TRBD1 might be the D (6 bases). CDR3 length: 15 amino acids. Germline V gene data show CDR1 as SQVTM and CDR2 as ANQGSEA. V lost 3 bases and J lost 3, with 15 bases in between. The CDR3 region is CSVEGATYNYNEQFF. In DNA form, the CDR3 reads TGCAGCGTTGAGGGGGCGACTTACAACTACAATGAGCAGTTCTTC.

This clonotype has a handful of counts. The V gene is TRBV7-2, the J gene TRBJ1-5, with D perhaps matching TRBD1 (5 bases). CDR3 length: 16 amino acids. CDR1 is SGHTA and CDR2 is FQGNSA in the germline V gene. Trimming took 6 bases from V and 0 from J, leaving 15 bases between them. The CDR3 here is CASSQEAGLSNQPQHF. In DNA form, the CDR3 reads TGTGCCAGCAGTCAGGAGGCAGGGCTTAGCAATCAGCCCCAGCATTTT.

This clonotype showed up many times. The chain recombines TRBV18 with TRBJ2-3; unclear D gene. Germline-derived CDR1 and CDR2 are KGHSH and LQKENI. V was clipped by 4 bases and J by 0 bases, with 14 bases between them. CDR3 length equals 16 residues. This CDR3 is CASSRQKASSTDTQYF. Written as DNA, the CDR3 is TGTGCCAGCTCACGTCAGAAGGCCTCTAGCACAGATACGCAGTATTTT.

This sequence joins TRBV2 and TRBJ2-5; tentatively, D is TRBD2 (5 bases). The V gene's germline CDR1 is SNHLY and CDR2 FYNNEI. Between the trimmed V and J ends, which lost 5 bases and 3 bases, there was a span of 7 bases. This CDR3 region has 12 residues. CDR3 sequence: CASSLLEETQYF. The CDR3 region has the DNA TGTGCCAGCAGTCTACTAGAAGAGACCCAGTACTTC.

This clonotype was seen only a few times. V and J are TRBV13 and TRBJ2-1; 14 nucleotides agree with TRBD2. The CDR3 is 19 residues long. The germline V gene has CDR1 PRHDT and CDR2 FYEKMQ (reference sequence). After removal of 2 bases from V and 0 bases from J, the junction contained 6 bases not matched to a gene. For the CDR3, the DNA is TGTGCCAGCAGCTTACTGGGACTAGCGGGAGACCCCTCCTACAATGAGCAGTTCTTC. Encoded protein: CASSLLGLAGDPSYNEQFF.

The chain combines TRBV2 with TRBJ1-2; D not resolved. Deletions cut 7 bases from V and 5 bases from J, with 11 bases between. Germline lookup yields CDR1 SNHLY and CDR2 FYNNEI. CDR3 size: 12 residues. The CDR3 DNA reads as TGTGCCAGCATAGGGTTGGGGTATGGCTACACCTTC. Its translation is CASIGLGYGYTF.

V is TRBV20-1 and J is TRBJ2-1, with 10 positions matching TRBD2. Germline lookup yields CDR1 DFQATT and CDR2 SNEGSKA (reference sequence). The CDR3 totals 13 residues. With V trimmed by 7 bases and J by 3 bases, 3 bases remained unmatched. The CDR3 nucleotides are TGCAGTGTAGCGGGAGGCGACTACAATGAGCAGTTCTTC. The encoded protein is CSVAGGDYNEQFF.

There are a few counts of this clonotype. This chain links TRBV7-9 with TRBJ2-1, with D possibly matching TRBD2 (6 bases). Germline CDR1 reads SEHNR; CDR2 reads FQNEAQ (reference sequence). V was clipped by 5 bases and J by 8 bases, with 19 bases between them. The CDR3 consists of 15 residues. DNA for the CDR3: TGTGCCAGCAGCCCCCCGGGGGTAGCGAGGGATGAGCAGTTCTTC. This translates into CASSPPGVARDEQFF. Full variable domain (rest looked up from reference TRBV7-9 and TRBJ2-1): DTGVSQNPRHKITKRGQNVTFRCDPISEHNRLYWYRQTLGQGPEFLTYFQNEAQLEKSRLLSDRFSAERPKGSFSTLEIQRTEQGDSAMYLCASSPPGVARDEQFFGPGTRLTVL.

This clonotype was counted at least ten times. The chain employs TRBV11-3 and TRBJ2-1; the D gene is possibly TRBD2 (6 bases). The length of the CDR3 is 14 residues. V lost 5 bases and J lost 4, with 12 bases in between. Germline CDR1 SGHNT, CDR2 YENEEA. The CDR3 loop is CASSRRDSYNEQFF. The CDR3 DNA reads TGTGCCAGCAGCCGCCGGGACTCTTACAATGAGCAGTTCTTC.

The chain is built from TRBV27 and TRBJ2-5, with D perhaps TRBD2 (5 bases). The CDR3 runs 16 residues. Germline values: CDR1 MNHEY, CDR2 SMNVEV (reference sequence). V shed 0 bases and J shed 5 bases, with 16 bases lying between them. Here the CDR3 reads CASSLSPSFPGETQYF. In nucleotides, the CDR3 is TGTGCCAGCAGTTTATCCCCGTCGTTCCCGGGGGAGACCCAGTACTTC.

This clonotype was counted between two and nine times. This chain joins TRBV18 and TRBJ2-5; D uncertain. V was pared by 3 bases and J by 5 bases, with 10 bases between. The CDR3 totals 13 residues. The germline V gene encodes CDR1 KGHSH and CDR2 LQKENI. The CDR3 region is CASSPPHFETQYF. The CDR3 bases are TGTGCCAGCTCACCTCCACACTTTGAGACCCAGTACTTC.

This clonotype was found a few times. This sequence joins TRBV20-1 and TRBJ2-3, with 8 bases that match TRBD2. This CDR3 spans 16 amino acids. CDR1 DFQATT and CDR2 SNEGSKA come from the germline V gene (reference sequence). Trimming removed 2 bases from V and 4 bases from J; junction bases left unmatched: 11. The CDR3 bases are TGCAGTGCTAGAATGTCAGGAGCGGGAGACGCAGATACGCAGTATTTT. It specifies CSARMSGAGDADTQYF.

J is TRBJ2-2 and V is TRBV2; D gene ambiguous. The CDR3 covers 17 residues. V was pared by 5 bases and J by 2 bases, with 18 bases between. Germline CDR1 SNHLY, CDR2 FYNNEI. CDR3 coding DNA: TGTGCCAGCAGTCCCAGGACCCCGACTCTAAACACCGGGGAGCTGTTTTTT. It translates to CASSPRTPTLNTGELFF.

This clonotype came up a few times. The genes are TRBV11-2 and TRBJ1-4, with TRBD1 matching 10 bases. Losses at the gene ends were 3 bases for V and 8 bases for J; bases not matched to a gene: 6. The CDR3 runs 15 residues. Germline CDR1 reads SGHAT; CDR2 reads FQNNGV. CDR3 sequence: CASSFVTGGMEKLFF. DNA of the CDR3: TGTGCCAGCAGCTTCGTGACAGGGGGCATGGAAAAACTGTTTTTT. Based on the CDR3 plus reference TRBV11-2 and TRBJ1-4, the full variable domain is EAGVAQSPRYKIIEKRQSVAFWCNPISGHATLYWYQQILGQGPKLLIQFQNNGVVDDSQLPKDRFSAERLKGVDSTLKIQPAKLEDSAVYLCASSFVTGGMEKLFFGSGTQLSVL.

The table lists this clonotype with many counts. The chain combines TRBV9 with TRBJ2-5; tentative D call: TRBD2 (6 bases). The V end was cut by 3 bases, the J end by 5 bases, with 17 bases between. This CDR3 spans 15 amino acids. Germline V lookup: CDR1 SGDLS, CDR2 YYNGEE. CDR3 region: CASSDHTGLWETQYF. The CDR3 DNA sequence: TGTGCCAGCAGCGACCACACGGGACTCTGGGAGACCCAGTACTTC.

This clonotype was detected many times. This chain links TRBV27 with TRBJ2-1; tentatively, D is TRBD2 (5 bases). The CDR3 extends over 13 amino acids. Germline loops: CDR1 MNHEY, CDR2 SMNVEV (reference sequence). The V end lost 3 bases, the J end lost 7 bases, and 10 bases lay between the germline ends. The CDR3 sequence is CASSFRGYNEQFF. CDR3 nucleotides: TGTGCCAGCAGTTTTAGAGGGTATAATGAGCAGTTCTTC.

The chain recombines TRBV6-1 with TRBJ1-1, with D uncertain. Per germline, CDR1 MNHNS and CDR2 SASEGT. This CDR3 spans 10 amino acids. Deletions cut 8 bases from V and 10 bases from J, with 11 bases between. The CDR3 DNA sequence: TGTGCCAGCGGCTTTGAGGGAGCTTTCTTT. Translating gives CASGFEGAFF.

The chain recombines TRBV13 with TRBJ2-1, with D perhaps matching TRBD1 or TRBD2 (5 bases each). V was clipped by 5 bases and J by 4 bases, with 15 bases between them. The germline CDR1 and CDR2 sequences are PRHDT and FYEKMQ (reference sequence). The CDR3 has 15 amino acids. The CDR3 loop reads CASSAHGTGYNEQFF. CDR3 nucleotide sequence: TGTGCCAGCAGCGCCCACGGGACGGGGTACAATGAGCAGTTCTTC.

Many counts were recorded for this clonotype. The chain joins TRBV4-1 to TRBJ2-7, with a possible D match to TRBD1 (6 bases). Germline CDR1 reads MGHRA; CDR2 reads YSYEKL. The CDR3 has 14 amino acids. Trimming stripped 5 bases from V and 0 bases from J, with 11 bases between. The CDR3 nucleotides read TGCGCCAGCAGCGCCTGGGACACCTCCTACGAGCAGTACTTC. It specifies CASSAWDTSYEQYF.

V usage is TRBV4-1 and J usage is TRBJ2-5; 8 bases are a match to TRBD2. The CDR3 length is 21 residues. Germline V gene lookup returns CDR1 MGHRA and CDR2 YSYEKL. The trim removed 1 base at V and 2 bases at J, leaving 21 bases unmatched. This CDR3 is CASSQVWMGNPGGPVQETQYF. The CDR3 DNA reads TGCGCCAGCAGCCAAGTTTGGATGGGTAATCCGGGAGGGCCTGTTCAAGAGACCCAGTACTTC.

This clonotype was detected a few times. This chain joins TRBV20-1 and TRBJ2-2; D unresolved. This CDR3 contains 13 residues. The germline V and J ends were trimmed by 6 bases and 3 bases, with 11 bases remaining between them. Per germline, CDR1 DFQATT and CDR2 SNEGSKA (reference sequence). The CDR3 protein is CSARRPDTGELFF. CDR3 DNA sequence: TGCAGTGCCAGAAGACCGGACACCGGGGAGCTGTTTTTT.

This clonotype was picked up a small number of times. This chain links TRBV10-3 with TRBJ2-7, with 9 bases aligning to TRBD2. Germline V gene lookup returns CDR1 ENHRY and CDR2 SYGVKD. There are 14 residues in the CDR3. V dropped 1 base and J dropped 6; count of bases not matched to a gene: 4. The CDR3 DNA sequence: TGTGCCATCAGTGAGTTAAGCGGGAGGTCCGAGCAGTACTTC. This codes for CAISELSGRSEQYF.